In its sample, the clone carrying this T cell receptor beta chain was seen many times. The antigen is undetermined. V trimming: 2 bases; J trimming: 0 bases; junction bases outside the gene matches: 11. Germline assignment: CDR1 SGHKS and CDR2 YYEKEE (reference sequence). This CDR3 contains 18 residues. This sample stems from a study of identical twins. Study-level points and caveats: Clonotypes of the beta chain that were abundant in cord blood carried fewer insertions (memory repertoires showed none).

TCRdb fed the 5' RACE reads into MiXCR, producing one record per CDR3 protein. The sample includes hundreds of thousands of distinct CDR3 sequences, approximately 7% seen only once; the top ten take roughly 3.7%. This sample was also put to use in a study of yellow fever vaccine responses in identical twins.

This clonotype originated in a woman aged 18 to 35 in good health. The specimen sequenced was memory (CD45RO+) T cells sorted from blood. The gene calls are TRBV5-5 and TRBJ2-3; 8 nucleotides agree with TRBD2. The CDR3 region is CASSLAAHGRASTDTQYF. As DNA, the CDR3 is TGTGCCAGCAGCTTAGCCGCGCACGGGAGGGCGAGCACAGATACGCAGTATTTT. The entire variable domain, with the rest obtained from reference TRBV5-5 and TRBJ2-3, is as follows: DAGVTQSPTHLIKTRGQQVTLRCSPISGHKSVSWYQQVLGQGPQFIFQYYEKEERGRGNFPDRFSARQFPNYSSELNVNALLLGDSALYLCASSLAAHGRASTDTQYFGPGTRLTVL.